This TCR beta chain derives from a study of Ad26.COV2.S vaccination and SARS-CoV-2 variants. Treatment noted: about 20 received Ad26.COV2.S at low or high dose, single or two shots; 5 received placebo; per-sample allocation not given. Repertoires come from day 63 after the first vaccine or placebo injection. This clone was seen only a few times. Between the trimmed V and J ends, which lost 3 bases and 13 bases, there was a span of 18 bases. The CDR3 is 13 residues long. Using immunoSEQ multiplex PCR, the repertoire was profiled, and TCRdb retains in-frame clones only, with some absent. The repertoire has about 350,000 clones, 80% to 90% of them found once; the top ten carry 3% to 4%.

Sequencing used peripheral blood, obtained in a trial of Ad26.COV2.S vaccine versus placebo. The V call is TRBV12-3 or TRBV12-4, the J call TRBJ1-2; D unresolved. The receptor was derived from a person aged 18-60 years who received the Ad26.COV2.S COVID-19 vaccine or a placebo. The DNA for the CDR3 is TGTGCCAGCAGTTTCACGGCAGATGAAGACTGCACCTTC. Its protein is CASSFTADEDCTF.